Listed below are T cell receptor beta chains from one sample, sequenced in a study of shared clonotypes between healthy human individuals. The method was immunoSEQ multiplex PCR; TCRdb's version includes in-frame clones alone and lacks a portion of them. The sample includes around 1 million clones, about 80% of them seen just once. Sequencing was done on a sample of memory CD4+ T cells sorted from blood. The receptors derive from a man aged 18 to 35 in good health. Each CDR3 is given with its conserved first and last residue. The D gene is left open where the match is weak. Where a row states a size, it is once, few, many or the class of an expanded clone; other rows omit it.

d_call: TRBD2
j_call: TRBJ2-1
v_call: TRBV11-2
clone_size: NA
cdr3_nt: TGTGCCAGCAGCTCCTCCCTAGCGGGAGCCCTCTACAATGAGCAGTTCTTC
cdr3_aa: CASSSSLAGALYNEQFF

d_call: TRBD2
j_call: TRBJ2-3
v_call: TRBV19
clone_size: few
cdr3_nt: TGTGCCACCCTCATAGCGGGAACGGATACGCAGTATTTT
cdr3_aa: CATLIAGTDTQYF

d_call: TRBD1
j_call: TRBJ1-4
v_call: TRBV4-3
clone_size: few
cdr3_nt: TGCGCCAGCAGCCAAGGCCGACAGGGACGCGAAAAACTGTTTTTT
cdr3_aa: CASSQGRQGREKLFF

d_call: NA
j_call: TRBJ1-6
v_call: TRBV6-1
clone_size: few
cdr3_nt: TGTGCCAGCAGTGAATCCAGGGCCAATTCACCCCTCCACTTT
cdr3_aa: CASSESRANSPLHF

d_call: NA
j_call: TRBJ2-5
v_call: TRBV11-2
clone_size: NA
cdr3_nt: TGTGCCAGCAGCCAGCAGGGCCCTTCGGAGACCCAGTACTTC
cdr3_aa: CASSQQGPSETQYF

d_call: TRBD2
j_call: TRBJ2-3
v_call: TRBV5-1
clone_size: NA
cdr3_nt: TGCGCCAGCAGCTTGCCTAGCGGTACCCTTAGCACAGATACGCAGTATTTT
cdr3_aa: CASSLPSGTLSTDTQYF

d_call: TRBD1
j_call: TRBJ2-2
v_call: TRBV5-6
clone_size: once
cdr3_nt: TGTGCCAGCAGATACAGGGGGTTCACCGGGGAGCTGTTTTTT
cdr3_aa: CASRYRGFTGELFF

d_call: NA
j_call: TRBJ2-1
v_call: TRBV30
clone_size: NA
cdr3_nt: TGTGCCTGGAGTTCTCACAGAGACAATGAGCAGTTCTTC
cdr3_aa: CAWSSHRDNEQFF

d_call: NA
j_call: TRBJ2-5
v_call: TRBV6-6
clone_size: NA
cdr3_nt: TGTGCCAGCAGTTACGGTCAGGGGTTGCCCCAGTACTTC
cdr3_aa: CASSYGQGLPQYF

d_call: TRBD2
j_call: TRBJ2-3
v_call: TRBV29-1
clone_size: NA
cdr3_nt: TGCAGCGCTTCTAGCGGGAGGCGAGATACGCAGTATTTT
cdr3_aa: CSASSGRRDTQYF

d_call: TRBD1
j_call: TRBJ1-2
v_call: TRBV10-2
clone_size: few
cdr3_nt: TGCGCCAGCAGTGAGGGGACAGGGGGATATGGCTACACCTTC
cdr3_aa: CASSEGTGGYGYTF

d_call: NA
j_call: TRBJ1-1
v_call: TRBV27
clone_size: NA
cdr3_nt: TGTGCCAGCAGGAGCCGTGGCAGGACCGAAGCTTTCTTT
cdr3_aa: CASRSRGRTEAFF

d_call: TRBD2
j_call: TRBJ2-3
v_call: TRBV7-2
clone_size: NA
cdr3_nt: TGTGCCAGCAGCACCCGGACTAGTATTGGCACAGATACGCAGTATTTT
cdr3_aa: CASSTRTSIGTDTQYF